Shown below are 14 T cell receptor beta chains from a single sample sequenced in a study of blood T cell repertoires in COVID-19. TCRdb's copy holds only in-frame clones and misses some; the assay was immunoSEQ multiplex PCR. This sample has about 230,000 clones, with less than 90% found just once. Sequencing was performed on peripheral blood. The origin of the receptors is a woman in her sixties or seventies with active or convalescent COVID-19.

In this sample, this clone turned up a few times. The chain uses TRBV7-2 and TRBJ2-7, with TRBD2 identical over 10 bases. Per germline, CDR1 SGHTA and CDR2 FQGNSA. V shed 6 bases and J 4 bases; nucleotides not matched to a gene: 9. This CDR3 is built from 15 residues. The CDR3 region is CASRGASGSKYEQYF. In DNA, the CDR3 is TGTGCCAGCAGGGGGGCTAGCGGGAGTAAGTACGAGCAGTACTTC.

The CDR3 coding sequence is TGTGCCAGCAGCCTCGGGACTAACACCGGGGAGCTGTTTTTT. Translation gives CASSLGTNTGELFF. V usage is TRBV3-1 (or the pseudogene TRBV3-2) and J usage is TRBJ2-2; weak D call: TRBD2 (6 bases). The CDR3 sequence is 14 residues long. The V end was cut by 4 bases, the J end by 2 bases, with 8 bases between. Germline V gene sequence: CDR1 LGHDT, CDR2 YNNKEL (reference sequence).

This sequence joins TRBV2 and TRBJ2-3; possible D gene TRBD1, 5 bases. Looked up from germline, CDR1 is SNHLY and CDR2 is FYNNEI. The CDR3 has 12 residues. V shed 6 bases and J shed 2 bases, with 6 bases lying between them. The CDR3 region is CASRDNTDTQYF. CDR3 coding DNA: TGTGCCAGCAGGGACAACACAGATACGCAGTATTTT.

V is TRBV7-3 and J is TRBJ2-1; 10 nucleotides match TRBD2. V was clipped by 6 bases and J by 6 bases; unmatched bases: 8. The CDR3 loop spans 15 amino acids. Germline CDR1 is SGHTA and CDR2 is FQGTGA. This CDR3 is CASSLTLAGANEQFF. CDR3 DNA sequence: TGTGCCAGCAGTCTAACCCTAGCGGGGGCCAATGAGCAGTTCTTC.

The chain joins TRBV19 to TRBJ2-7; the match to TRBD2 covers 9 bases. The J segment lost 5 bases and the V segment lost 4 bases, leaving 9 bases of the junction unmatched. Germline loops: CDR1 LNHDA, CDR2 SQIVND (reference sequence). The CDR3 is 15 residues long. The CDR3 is CASSTLAGAEDEQYF. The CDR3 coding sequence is TGTGCCAGTAGTACCTTAGCGGGAGCAGAGGACGAGCAGTACTTC. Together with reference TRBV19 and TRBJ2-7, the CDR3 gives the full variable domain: DGGITQSPKYLFRKEGQNVTLSCEQNLNHDAMYWYRQDPGQGLRLIYYSQIVNDFQKGDIAEGYSVSREKKESFPLTVTSAQKNPTAFYLCASSTLAGAEDEQYFGPGTRLTVT.

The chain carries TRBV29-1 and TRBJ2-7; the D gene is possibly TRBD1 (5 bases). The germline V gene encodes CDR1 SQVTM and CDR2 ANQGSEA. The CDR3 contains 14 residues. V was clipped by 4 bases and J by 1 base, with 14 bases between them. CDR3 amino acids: CSVVRTTHSYEQYF. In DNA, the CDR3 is TGCAGCGTTGTGAGGACAACACATTCCTACGAGCAGTACTTC.

The CDR3 here is CASSQDLLAAETQYF. The CDR3 nucleotides are TGCGCCAGCAGCCAAGACCTACTAGCGGCGGAGACCCAGTACTTC. This sequence joins TRBV4-1 and TRBJ2-5, with 8 nucleotides matching TRBD2. V lost 0 bases to trimming and J lost 5 bases; unmatched junction nucleotides: 5. The germline V gene has CDR1 MGHRA and CDR2 YSYEKL. This CDR3 contains 15 residues.

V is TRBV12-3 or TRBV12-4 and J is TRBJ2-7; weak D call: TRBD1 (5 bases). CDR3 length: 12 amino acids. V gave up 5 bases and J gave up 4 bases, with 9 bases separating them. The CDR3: CASSPPGYEQYF. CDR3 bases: TGTGCCAGCAGTCCCCCAGGGTACGAGCAGTACTTC.

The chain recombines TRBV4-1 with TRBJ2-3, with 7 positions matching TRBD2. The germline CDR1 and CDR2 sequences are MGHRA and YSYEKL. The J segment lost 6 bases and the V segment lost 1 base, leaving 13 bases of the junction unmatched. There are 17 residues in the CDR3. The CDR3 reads CASSQVGWGRGRDTQYF. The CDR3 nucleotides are TGCGCCAGCAGCCAAGTAGGGTGGGGGAGGGGAAGGGATACGCAGTATTTT.

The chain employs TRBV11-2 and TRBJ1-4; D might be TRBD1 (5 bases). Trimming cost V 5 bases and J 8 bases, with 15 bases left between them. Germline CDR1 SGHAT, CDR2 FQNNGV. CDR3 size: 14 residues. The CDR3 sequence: CASSRTNVEEKLFF. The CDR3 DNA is TGTGCCAGCAGCCGGACAAACGTAGAAGAAAAACTGTTTTTT.

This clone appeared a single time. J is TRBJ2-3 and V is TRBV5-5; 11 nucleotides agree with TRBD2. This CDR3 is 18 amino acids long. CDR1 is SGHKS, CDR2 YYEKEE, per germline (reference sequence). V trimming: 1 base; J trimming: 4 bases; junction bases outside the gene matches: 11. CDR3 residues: CASSLYVSGRAGADTQYF. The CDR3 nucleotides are TGTGCCAGCAGCTTGTATGTTAGCGGGAGGGCTGGAGCAGATACGCAGTATTTT. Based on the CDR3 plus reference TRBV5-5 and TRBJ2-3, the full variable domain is DAGVTQSPTHLIKTRGQQVTLRCSPISGHKSVSWYQQVLGQGPQFIFQYYEKEERGRGNFPDRFSARQFPNYSSELNVNALLLGDSALYLCASSLYVSGRAGADTQYFGPGTRLTVL.

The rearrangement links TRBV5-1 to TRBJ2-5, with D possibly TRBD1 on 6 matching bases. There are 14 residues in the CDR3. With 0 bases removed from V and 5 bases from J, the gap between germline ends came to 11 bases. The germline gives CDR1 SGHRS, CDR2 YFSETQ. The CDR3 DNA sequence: TGCGCCAGCAGCTTGGGGGGGCCGTGGGAGACCCAGTACTTC. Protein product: CASSLGGPWETQYF.

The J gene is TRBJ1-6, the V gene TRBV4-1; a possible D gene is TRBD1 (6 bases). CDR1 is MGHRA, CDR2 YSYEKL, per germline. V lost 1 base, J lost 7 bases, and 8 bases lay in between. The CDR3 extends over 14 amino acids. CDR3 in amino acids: CASSQGQGNSPLHF. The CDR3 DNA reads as TGCGCCAGCAGCCAAGGGCAGGGGAATTCACCCCTCCACTTT.

CDR3 region: CASSHTTSAEANEQFF. The CDR3, as DNA: TGTGCCAGCAGCCACACCACTAGTGCCGAAGCCAATGAGCAGTTCTTC. The chain couples TRBV5-4 to TRBJ2-1; the D gene is possibly TRBD2 (5 bases). CDR1 SGHNT and CDR2 YYREEE come from the germline V gene (reference sequence). The length of the CDR3 is 16 residues. Trimming took 4 bases from V and 6 from J, leaving 20 bases between them.